A single sample gave rise to the 27 T cell receptor beta chains below, sequenced in a study of blood T cell repertoires in COVID-19. Only in-frame clones appear in the TCRdb table, and some are missing; sequencing was by immunoSEQ multiplex PCR. The sample holds 40,000 or so clones, about 89% seen once. The sample was peripheral blood. These TCRs come from a man aged 45-65 years with active COVID-19.

The chain recombines TRBV3-1 (or the pseudogene TRBV3-2) with TRBJ1-1; possibly TRBD1 for D (6 bases). The CDR3 is 16 residues long. CDR1 is LGHDT, CDR2 YNNKEL, per germline (reference sequence). Trimming took off 2 bases at V and 4 bases at J, with 17 bases between the two ends. The CDR3 protein is CASSQIGGAIGTEAFF. In nucleotides, the CDR3 is TGTGCCAGCAGCCAAATAGGGGGGGCTATAGGCACTGAAGCTTTCTTT.

The chain recombines TRBV11-3 with TRBJ2-7, with 8 bases fitting TRBD1. Germline V gene sequence: CDR1 SGHNT, CDR2 YENEEA. CDR3 length equals 17 residues. The junction had 19 bases not matched to a gene; V was cut back by 5 bases and J by 7 bases. In nucleotides, the CDR3 is TGTGCCAGCAGCAAAGACCTGGGACAGGACAACCCTTGGGAGCAGTACTTC. Its protein is CASSKDLGQDNPWEQYF.

CDR3 coding DNA: TGTGCCAGCAGTTTAGTGGCTAGCGGGAACGACGAGCAGTACTTC. Residues: CASSLVASGNDEQYF. The chain recombines TRBV27 with TRBJ2-7, with 9 positions matching TRBD2. Germline V gene sequence: CDR1 MNHEY, CDR2 SMNVEV (reference sequence). CDR3 length equals 15 residues. J lost 5 bases, V lost 2 bases, and 7 bases had no gene match.

This chain uses TRBV11-2 with TRBJ2-1; D gene unclear. The CDR3 loop spans 14 amino acids. Trimming removed 1 base at V and 0 bases at J, with 4 bases between. The germline CDR1 and CDR2 sequences are SGHAT and FQNNGV. CDR3 DNA sequence: TGTGCCAGCAGCTTAGCAGGCTCCTACAATGAGCAGTTCTTC. This gives the protein CASSLAGSYNEQFF.

V usage is TRBV9 and J usage is TRBJ1-3; no definite D call. Germline CDR1 and CDR2: SGDLS and YYNGEE. V lost 4 bases, J lost 0 bases, and 11 bases lay in between. The CDR3 has 15 residues. CDR3 sequence: CASSPRYPSGNTIYF. CDR3 DNA sequence: TGTGCCAGCAGCCCCCGGTACCCCTCTGGAAACACCATATATTTT.

The chain couples TRBV6-5 to TRBJ2-7; no firm D call. CDR3 length: 11 amino acids. V lost 4 bases to trimming and J lost 5 bases, with 6 bases between them. Germline CDR1 reads MNHEY; CDR2 reads SVGAGI. In DNA form, the CDR3 reads TGTGCCAGCAGTTTTAATCACGAGCAGTACTTC. Protein sequence: CASSFNHEQYF.

The CDR3 loop reads CASSPINPPTSTDTQYF. CDR3 coding DNA: TGTGCCAGCTCACCAATCAATCCACCCACTAGCACAGATACGCAGTATTTT. The V and J genes are TRBV18 and TRBJ2-3; D is ambiguous. The CDR3 length is 17 residues. V was clipped by 2 bases and J by 0 bases, with 15 bases between them. Germline V gene sequence: CDR1 KGHSH, CDR2 LQKENI.

This clone was found many times. The chain carries TRBV7-8 and TRBJ2-1; maybe TRBD1 (7 bases). The CDR3 sequence is 17 residues long. V was pared by 4 bases and J by 4 bases, with 20 bases between. CDR1 is SGHVS and CDR2 is FQNEAQ in the germline V gene. The CDR3 DNA follows: TGTGCCAGCAGCTCAGGGGGTGGGCTAGCGTATTACAATGAGCAGTTCTTC. This gives the protein CASSSGGGLAYYNEQFF.

The chain is built from TRBV5-1 and TRBJ2-5, with 8 bases aligning to TRBD1. The CDR3 runs 14 residues. Germline V gene sequence: CDR1 SGHRS, CDR2 YFSETQ. V dropped 0 bases and J dropped 5; count of bases not matched to a gene: 3. CDR3 loop: CASSLGQGRETQYF. The CDR3 nucleotides are TGCGCCAGCAGCTTGGGACAGGGGAGGGAGACCCAGTACTTC.

V usage is TRBV30 and J usage is TRBJ1-4; D unresolved. This CDR3 has 17 amino acids. Germline CDR1 is GTSNPN and CDR2 is SVGIG (reference sequence). V was trimmed by 0 bases and J by 0 bases, leaving 14 bases between them. CDR3 nucleotides: TGTGCCTGGAGTGTAAGTCAGTCCTTCCCAACTAATGAAAAACTGTTTTTT. Amino acid sequence: CAWSVSQSFPTNEKLFF.

This chain uses TRBV12-3 or TRBV12-4 with TRBJ1-1; D remains unclear. This CDR3 has 13 residues. The ends were cut back, 2 bases at V and 1 base at J, with 5 bases in the middle. CDR3 amino acids: CASSLNTNTEAFF. CDR3 DNA: TGTGCCAGCAGTTTAAACACGAACACTGAAGCTTTCTTT.

The chain has TRBV28 and TRBJ1-4; D is uncertain. CDR3 size: 14 residues. The germline V and J ends were trimmed by 7 bases and 0 bases, with 9 bases remaining between them. Germline CDR1 is MDHEN and CDR2 is SYDVKM. The CDR3 nucleotides are TGTGCCAGCAAGGAAGGAGCAACTAATGAAAAACTGTTTTTT. Residues: CASKEGATNEKLFF.

This chain connects TRBV5-3 to TRBJ2-3; no clear D gene. TRBV5-3 falls under the ORF class, with uncertain function. The CDR3 is 10 residues long. V lost 4 bases to trimming and J lost 5 bases, with 2 bases between them. The CDR3 sequence: CARSRDTQYF. The DNA of the CDR3 is TGTGCCAGAAGCCGAGATACGCAGTATTTT.

This clone has only one observation. The rearrangement uses TRBV10-2 and TRBJ1-1; perhaps TRBD1 as D (5 bases). The germline V gene has CDR1 WSHSY and CDR2 SAAADI. The ends were cut back, 5 bases at V and 5 bases at J, with 12 bases in the middle. The CDR3 length is 13 residues. CDR3 bases: TGCGCCAGCAGTTTCAGGGAGGGAACTGAAGCTTTCTTT. It is translated as CASSFREGTEAFF.

V is TRBV12-3 or TRBV12-4 and J is TRBJ2-2; TRBD2 matches 10 bases. This CDR3 comprises 13 residues. The trim removed 8 bases at V and 5 bases at J, leaving 2 bases unmatched. The CDR3 is CASRAGGTGELFF. The CDR3 bases are TGTGCCAGCCGAGCGGGAGGGACCGGGGAGCTGTTTTTT.

The CDR3 here is CASSSTMTGTRGYTF. In nucleotides, the CDR3 is TGTGCCAGCAGCTCTACGATGACAGGGACTCGTGGCTACACCTTC. The chain recombines TRBV6-2 or TRBV6-3 with TRBJ1-2, with 7 bases lining up with TRBD1. V dropped 6 bases and J dropped 7; count of bases not matched to a gene: 14. Germline V gene data show CDR1 as MNHEY and CDR2 as SVGEGT. The CDR3 sequence is 15 residues long.

The rearrangement uses TRBV5-6 and TRBJ2-3; no clear D gene. The CDR3 runs 14 residues. Trimming pared 0 bases from V and 2 bases from J, leaving 7 bases between. CDR1 SGHDT and CDR2 YYEEEE come from the germline V gene. CDR3 in amino acids: CASSLGGVTDTQYF. In DNA, the CDR3 is TGTGCCAGCAGCTTGGGTGGAGTCACAGATACGCAGTATTTT.

V is TRBV4-2 and J is TRBJ2-1, with 14 bases lining up with TRBD2. V shed 1 base and J 5 bases; nucleotides not matched to a gene: 4. The germline V gene encodes CDR1 LGHNA and CDR2 YNFKEQ. CDR3 length equals 17 residues. CDR3 residues: CASSQAGTSGSHNEQFF. The CDR3, as DNA: TGTGCCAGCAGCCAAGCTGGGACTAGCGGGAGCCACAATGAGCAGTTCTTC.

This rearrangement joins TRBV9 to TRBJ2-7; 9 nucleotides agree with TRBD1. The germline CDR1 and CDR2 sequences are SGDLS and YYNGEE. Trimming took 4 bases from V and 4 from J; bases not matched to a gene: 6. The CDR3 is made up of 14 amino acids. CDR3 bases: TGTGCCAGCAGCTCCCGGGACAGGGAGTACGAGCAGTACTTC. It is translated as CASSSRDREYEQYF.

J is TRBJ2-3 and V is TRBV4-2, with 12 bases that match TRBD2. Germline CDR1 and CDR2: LGHNA and YNFKEQ. The trim removed 2 bases at V and 5 bases at J, leaving 8 bases unmatched. The CDR3 sequence is 17 residues long. CDR3: CASSQPRLAGAEDTQYF. The CDR3 nucleotides read TGTGCCAGCAGCCAACCTAGACTAGCGGGAGCTGAAGATACGCAGTATTTT.

This clone was detected once. The rearrangement joins TRBV3-1 (or the pseudogene TRBV3-2) to TRBJ1-2; D remains ambiguous. V lost 4 bases to trimming and J lost 3 bases, with 6 bases between them. Per germline, CDR1 LGHDT and CDR2 YNNKEL (reference sequence). The CDR3 consists of 12 residues. CDR3 DNA sequence: TGTGCCAGCAGCCCCGGGGACTATGGCTACACCTTC. Its translation: CASSPGDYGYTF.

V gene TRBV4-1 combines with J gene TRBJ2-7; a possible D gene is TRBD2 (5 bases). V lost 4 bases, J lost 5 bases, and 21 bases lay in between. This CDR3 is built from 16 residues. Germline values: CDR1 MGHRA, CDR2 YSYEKL. Written as DNA, the CDR3 is TGCGCCAGCAGCCTCCGGGCGCCCGGAGGTTACGACGAGCAGTACTTC. Translation gives CASSLRAPGGYDEQYF.

This chain connects TRBV11-2 to TRBJ2-3; perhaps TRBD1 as D (6 bases). The CDR3 covers 16 residues. Germline CDR1 and CDR2: SGHAT and FQNNGV. V was trimmed by 6 bases and J by 4 bases, leaving 20 bases between them. The CDR3 region is CASRGCGGWGPDTQYF. The CDR3 nucleotides are TGTGCCAGCAGGGGGTGCGGCGGGTGGGGGCCAGATACGCAGTATTTT.

The rearrangement joins TRBV28 to TRBJ2-7; D perhaps matches TRBD2 (5 bases). Germline V gene sequence: CDR1 MDHEN, CDR2 SYDVKM. Deletions cut 7 bases from V and 0 bases from J, with 16 bases between. This CDR3 is 15 amino acids long. The CDR3 here is CASTSPSRVSYEQYF. The CDR3 DNA reads TGTGCCAGCACCTCGCCTTCGCGGGTCTCCTACGAGCAGTACTTC.

V usage is TRBV3-1 (or the pseudogene TRBV3-2) and J usage is TRBJ2-5; weak D call: TRBD2 (5 bases). The CDR3 length is 15 residues. Germline V gene data show CDR1 as LGHDT and CDR2 as YNNKEL (reference sequence). V dropped 5 bases and J dropped 2 bases, with 15 bases sitting between them. CDR3 region: CASSFSLTGQETQYF. Here the CDR3 DNA reads TGTGCCAGCAGCTTCAGTCTCACGGGACAAGAGACCCAGTACTTC.

The chain recombines TRBV28 with TRBJ2-7, with a possible D match to TRBD1 (6 bases). Trimming took off 6 bases at V and 0 bases at J, with 9 bases between the two ends. The CDR3 has 13 residues. CDR1 and CDR2 from the germline V gene are MDHEN and SYDVKM. DNA of the CDR3: TGTGCCAGCAGACAGGACAGCTCCTACGAGCAGTACTTC. Its protein product is CASRQDSSYEQYF.

The chain recombines TRBV7-2 with TRBJ1-4; 11 bases fit TRBD1. CDR1 and CDR2 (germline): SGHTA, FQGNSA. The CDR3 covers 15 residues. After removal of 5 bases from V and 8 bases from J, the junction contained 7 bases not matched to a gene. The CDR3 coding sequence is TGTGCCAGCAGCGCGCCGGGACAGGGGGGGGAAAAACTGTTTTTT. Its translation: CASSAPGQGGEKLFF.